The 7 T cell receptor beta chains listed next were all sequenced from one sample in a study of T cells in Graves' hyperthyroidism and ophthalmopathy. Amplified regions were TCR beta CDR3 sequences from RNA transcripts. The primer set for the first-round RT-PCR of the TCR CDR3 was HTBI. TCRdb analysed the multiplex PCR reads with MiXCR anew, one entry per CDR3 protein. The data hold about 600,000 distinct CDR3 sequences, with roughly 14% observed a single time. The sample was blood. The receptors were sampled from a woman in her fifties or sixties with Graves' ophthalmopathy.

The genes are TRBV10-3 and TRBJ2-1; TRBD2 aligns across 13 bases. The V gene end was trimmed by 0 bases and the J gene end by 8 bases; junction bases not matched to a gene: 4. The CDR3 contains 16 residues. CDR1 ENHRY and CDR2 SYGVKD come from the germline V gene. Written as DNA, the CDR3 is TGTGCCATCAGTGAGTCACTAGCGGGAGGGCAATATGAGCAGTTCTTC. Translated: CAISESLAGGQYEQFF.

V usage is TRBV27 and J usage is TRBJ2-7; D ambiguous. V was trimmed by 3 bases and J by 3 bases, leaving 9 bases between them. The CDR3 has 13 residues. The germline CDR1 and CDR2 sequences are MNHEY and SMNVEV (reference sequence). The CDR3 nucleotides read TGTGCCAGCAGTTTGTCGGTGCGCTACGAGCAGTACTTC. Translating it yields CASSLSVRYEQYF.

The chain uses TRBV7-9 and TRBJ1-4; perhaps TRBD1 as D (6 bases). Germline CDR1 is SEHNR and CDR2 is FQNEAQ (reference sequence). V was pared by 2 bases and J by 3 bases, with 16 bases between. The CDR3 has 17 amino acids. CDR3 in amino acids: CASSLNARGRANEKLFF. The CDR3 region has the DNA TGTGCCAGCAGCTTAAACGCCAGGGGCCGGGCTAATGAAAAACTGTTTTTT.

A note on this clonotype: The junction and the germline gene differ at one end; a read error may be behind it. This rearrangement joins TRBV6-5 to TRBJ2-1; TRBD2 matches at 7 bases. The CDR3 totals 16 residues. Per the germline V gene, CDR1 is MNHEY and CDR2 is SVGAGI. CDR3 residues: CASGVLAKISYDEQFF. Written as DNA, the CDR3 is TGTGCCAGCGGTGTACTAGCGAAGATCTCCTACGATGAGCAGTTCTTC.

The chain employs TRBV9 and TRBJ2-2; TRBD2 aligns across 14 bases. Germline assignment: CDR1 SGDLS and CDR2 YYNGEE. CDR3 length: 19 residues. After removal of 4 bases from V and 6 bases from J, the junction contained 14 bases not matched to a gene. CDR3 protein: CASSSSRGTSGRGAGELFF. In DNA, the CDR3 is TGTGCCAGCAGCTCCAGCCGGGGGACTAGCGGGAGAGGGGCCGGGGAGCTGTTTTTT.

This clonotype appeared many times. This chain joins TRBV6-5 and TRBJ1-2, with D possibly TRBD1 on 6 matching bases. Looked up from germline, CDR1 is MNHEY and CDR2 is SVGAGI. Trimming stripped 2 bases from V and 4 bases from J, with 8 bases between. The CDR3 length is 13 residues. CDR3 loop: CASSYGGGYGYTF. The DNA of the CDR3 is TGTGCCAGCAGTTACGGGGGCGGCTATGGCTACACCTTC.

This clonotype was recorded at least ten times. In nucleotides, the CDR3 is TGTGCCAGCAGTTTAAAGGGTGTTGGAAAACTGTTTTTT. This gives the protein CASSLKGVGKLFF. V usage is TRBV12-3 or TRBV12-4 and J usage is TRBJ1-4; D is uncertain. The CDR3 is made up of 13 amino acids. The V end was cut by 2 bases, the J end by 10 bases, with 11 bases between.